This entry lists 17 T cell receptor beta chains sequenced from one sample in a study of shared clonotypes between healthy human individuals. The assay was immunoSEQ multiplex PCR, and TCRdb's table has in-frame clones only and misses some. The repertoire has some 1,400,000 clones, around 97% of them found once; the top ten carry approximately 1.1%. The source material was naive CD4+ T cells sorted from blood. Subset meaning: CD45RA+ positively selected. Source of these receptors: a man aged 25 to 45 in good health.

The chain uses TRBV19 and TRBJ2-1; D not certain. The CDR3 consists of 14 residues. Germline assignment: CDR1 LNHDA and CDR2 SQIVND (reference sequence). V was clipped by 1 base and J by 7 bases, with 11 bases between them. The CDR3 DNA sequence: TGTGCCAGTAGTATAGGGATCGTGGGGAATGAGCAGTTCTTC. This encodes CASSIGIVGNEQFF.

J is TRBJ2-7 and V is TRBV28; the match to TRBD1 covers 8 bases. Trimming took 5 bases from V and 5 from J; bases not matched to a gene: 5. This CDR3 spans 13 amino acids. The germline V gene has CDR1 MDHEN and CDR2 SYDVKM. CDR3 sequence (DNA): TGTGCCAGCAGTCCGGGGACAGGACACGAGCAGTACTTC. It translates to CASSPGTGHEQYF.

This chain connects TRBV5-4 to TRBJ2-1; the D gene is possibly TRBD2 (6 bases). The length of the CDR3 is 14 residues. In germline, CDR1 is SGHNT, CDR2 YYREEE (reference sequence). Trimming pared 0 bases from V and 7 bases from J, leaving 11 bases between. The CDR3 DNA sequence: TGTGCCAGCAGCTTGGCCAGGAGGGCGAATGAGCAGTTCTTC. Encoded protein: CASSLARRANEQFF.

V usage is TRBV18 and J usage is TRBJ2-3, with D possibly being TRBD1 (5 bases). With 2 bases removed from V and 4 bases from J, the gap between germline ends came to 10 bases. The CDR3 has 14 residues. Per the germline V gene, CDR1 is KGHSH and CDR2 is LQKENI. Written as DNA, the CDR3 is TGTGCCAGCTCACCAGTTCTGGGGCCAGATACGCAGTATTTT. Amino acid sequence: CASSPVLGPDTQYF.

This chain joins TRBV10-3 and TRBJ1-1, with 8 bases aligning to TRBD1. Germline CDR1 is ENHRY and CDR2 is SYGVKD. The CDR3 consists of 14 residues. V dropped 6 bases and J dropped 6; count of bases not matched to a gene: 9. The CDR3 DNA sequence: TGTGCCATCAGCCCGACAGGGGCAGTGTCTGAAGCTTTCTTT. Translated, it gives CAISPTGAVSEAFF.

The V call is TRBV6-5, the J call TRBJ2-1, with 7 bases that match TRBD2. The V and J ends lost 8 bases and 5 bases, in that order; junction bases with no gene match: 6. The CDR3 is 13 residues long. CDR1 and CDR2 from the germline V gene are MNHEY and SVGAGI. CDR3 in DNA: TGTGCCAGCGGTCGGCGGGAGCACAATGAGCAGTTCTTC. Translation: CASGRREHNEQFF.

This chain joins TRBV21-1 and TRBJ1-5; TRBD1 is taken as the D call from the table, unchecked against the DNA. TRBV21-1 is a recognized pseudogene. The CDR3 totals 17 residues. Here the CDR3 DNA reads TGTGCCAGCAGCAAAGCACGGACAGGGGGCGCGAGTCAGCCCCAGCATTTT. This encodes CASSKARTGGASQPQHF.

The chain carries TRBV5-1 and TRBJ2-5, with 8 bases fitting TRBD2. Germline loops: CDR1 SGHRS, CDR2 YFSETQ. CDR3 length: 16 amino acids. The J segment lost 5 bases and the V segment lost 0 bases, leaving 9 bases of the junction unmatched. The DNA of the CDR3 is TGCGCCAGCAGCTTGGCCCCTTCAGCGGGAGTTGAGACCCAGTACTTC. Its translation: CASSLAPSAGVETQYF.

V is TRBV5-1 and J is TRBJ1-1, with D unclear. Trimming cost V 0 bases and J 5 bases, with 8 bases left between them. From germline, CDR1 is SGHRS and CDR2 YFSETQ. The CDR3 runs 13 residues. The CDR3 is CASSLGLETEAFF. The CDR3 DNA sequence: TGCGCCAGCAGCTTGGGTTTAGAAACTGAAGCTTTCTTT. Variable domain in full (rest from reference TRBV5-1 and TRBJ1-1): KAGVTQTPRYLIKTRGQQVTLSCSPISGHRSVSWYQQTPGQGLQFLFEYFSETQRNKGNFPGRFSGRQFSNSRSEMNVSTLELGDSALYLCASSLGLETEAFFGQGTRLTVV.

As DNA, the CDR3 is TGTGCCAGCAGCTTAGTACTAGCGAGTTACGATGGCGAGCAGTTCTTC. Protein sequence: CASSLVLASYDGEQFF. The rearrangement uses TRBV7-9 and TRBJ2-1; 7 nucleotides line up with TRBD2. The CDR3 loop spans 16 amino acids. The V and J ends lost 1 base and 10 bases, in that order; junction bases with no gene match: 13. The germline V gene encodes CDR1 SEHNR and CDR2 FQNEAQ (reference sequence).

CDR3 in amino acids: CASSLPSGRAYNEQFF. CDR3 in DNA: TGTGCCAGCAGCTTACCTAGCGGGAGGGCCTACAATGAGCAGTTCTTC. The chain combines TRBV7-2 with TRBJ2-1; TRBD2 aligns across 12 bases. J gave up 2 bases and V 2 bases, and 1 base lay outside the gene matches. CDR1 and CDR2 from the germline V gene are SGHTA and FQGNSA. The CDR3 consists of 16 residues.

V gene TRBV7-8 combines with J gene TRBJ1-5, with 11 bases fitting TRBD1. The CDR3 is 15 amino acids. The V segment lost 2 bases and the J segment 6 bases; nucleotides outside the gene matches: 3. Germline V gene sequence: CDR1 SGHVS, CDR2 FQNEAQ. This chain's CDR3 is CASSLPGQGAQPQHF. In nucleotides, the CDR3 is TGTGCCAGCAGCTTACCAGGACAGGGGGCTCAGCCCCAGCATTTT.

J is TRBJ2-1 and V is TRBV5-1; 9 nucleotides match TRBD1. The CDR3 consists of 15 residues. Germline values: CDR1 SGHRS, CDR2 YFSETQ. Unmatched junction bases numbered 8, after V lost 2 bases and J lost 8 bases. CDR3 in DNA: TGCGCCAGCAGCTTAGGGGACAGGGTAGTGGATGAGCAGTTCTTC. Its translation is CASSLGDRVVDEQFF.

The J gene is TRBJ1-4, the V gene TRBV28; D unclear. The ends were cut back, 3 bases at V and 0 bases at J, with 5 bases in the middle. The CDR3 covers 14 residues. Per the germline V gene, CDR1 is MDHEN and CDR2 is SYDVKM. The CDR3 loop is CASSLTTTNEKLFF. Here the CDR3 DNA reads TGTGCCAGCAGTTTGACTACAACTAATGAAAAACTGTTTTTT.

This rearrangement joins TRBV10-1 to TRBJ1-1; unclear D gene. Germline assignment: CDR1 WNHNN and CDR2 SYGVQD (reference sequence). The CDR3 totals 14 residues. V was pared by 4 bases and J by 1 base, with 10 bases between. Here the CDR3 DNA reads TGCGCCAGCAGTGCGAGGCCGAAGAACACTGAAGCTTTCTTT. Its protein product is CASSARPKNTEAFF.

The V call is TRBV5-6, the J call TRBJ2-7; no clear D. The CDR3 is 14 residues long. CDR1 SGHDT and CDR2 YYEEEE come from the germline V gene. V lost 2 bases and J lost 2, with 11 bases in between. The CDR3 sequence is CASSFESSAYEQYF. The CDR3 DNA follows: TGTGCCAGCAGCTTTGAATCATCCGCCTACGAGCAGTACTTC.

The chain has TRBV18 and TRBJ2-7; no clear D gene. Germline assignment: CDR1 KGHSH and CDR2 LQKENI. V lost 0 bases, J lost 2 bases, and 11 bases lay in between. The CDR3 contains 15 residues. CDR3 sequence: CASSPPTPGTYEQYF. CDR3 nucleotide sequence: TGTGCCAGCTCACCACCAACTCCCGGAACCTACGAGCAGTACTTC. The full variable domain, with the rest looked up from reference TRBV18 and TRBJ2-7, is NAGVMQNPRHLVRRRGQEARLRCSPMKGHSHVYWYRQLPEEGLKFMVYLQKENIIDESGMPKERFSAEFPKEGPSILRIQQVVRGDSAAYFCASSPPTPGTYEQYFGPGTRLTVT.